Listed below are T cell receptor beta chains from one sample, sequenced in a study of cytomegalovirus exposure and HLA in healthy donors. The assay was immunoSEQ multiplex PCR, and TCRdb's table has in-frame clones only and misses some. This table has 150,000 to 200,000 clones, roughly 84% appearing once. Material for sequencing was PBMCs. Source of these receptors: a man younger than 35 in good health and CMV-seropositive. The CDR3 runs from the conserved cysteine through the conserved F or W. Each record gives: J gene, clone size, D gene, V gene, CDR3 DNA, CDR3 protein. The D gene is left open where the match is weak. Not every row has a clone size; where given, it reads once, few, many or a size class.

TRBJ2-7 . TRBD2 TRBV18 TGTGCCAGCTCACCACCGGGTCGCGGGGGAACCTACGAGCAGTACTTC CASSPPGRGGTYEQYF
TRBJ2-2 few . TRBV11-2 TGTGCCAGCAGCTTAGTATCTCTAGCAGCCGCCTCGAACACCGGGGAGCTGTTTTTT CASSLVSLAAASNTGELFF
TRBJ1-4 . TRBD1 TRBV7-9 TGTGCCAGCAGCTTCGGACAGGTTGGGGATGAAAAACTGTTTTTT CASSFGQVGDEKLFF
TRBJ1-5 . TRBD1 TRBV10-3 TGTGCCACCGCCGGGACAGGGGGCCCACAGCCCCAGCATTTT CATAGTGGPQPQHF
TRBJ2-1 few . TRBV14 TGTGCCAGCAGCCAGCCCCGGGACAACAAATGGGAGCAGTTCTTC CASSQPRDNKWEQFF
TRBJ2-1 . TRBD2 TRBV4-1 TGCGCCAGCAGCCAAGACTCCCCGACTAGCGGGATTAACAATGAGCAGTTCTTC CASSQDSPTSGINNEQFF
TRBJ2-7 . TRBD2 TRBV28 TGTGCCAGCAGTTTATACGTACTAGCGGGAGTAAGCGAGCAGTACTTC CASSLYVLAGVSEQYF
TRBJ2-1 . . TRBV30 TGTGCCTGGAGACCCTGGGGGCGGGAGAGTAGGCAGTTCTTC CAWRPWGRESRQFF
TRBJ1-4 few TRBD1 TRBV27 TGTGCCAGCAGTCCCGCAGGGGGCAGGGACAGGCGCTTT CASSPAGGRDRRF
TRBJ2-7 . TRBD2 TRBV2 TGTGCCAGCAGTGTAAGCGGGAAGAGCTCCTACGAGCAGTACTTC CASSVSGKSSYEQYF